Below are 2 T cell receptor beta chains sequenced from a single sample in a study of PD-1 blockade in classical Hodgkin lymphoma. Sequencing used immunoSEQ multiplex PCR; TCRdb keeps in-frame clones, though not all of them. This repertoire shows 95,000 or so clones, over 70% found once; its top ten account for over 9%. Every one of the patients relapsed after autologous stem cell transplantation (brentuximab vedotin exposure was variable). Specimen: peripheral blood mononuclear cells (PBMCs), collected at baseline. The receptors were gathered from a human donor with classical Hodgkin lymphoma.

The chain is built from TRBV4-2 and TRBJ2-1, with 12 bases matching TRBD2. Germline lookup yields CDR1 LGHNA and CDR2 YNFKEQ. This CDR3 comprises 16 residues. After removal of 2 bases from V and 7 bases from J, the junction contained 6 bases not matched to a gene. The CDR3 sequence: CASSQPTSGSKNEQFF. DNA for the CDR3: TGTGCCAGCAGCCAACCGACTAGCGGGAGTAAAAATGAGCAGTTCTTC.

V and J are TRBV6-5 and TRBJ2-3; D is possibly TRBD1 or TRBD2 (5 bases each). Trimming took off 6 bases at V and 4 bases at J, with 11 bases between the two ends. CDR1 MNHEY and CDR2 SVGAGI come from the germline V gene. The CDR3 is made up of 13 amino acids. The CDR3 loop is CASSLRGADTQYF. The DNA of the CDR3 is TGTGCCAGCAGCCTCCGGGGCGCAGATACGCAGTATTTT.